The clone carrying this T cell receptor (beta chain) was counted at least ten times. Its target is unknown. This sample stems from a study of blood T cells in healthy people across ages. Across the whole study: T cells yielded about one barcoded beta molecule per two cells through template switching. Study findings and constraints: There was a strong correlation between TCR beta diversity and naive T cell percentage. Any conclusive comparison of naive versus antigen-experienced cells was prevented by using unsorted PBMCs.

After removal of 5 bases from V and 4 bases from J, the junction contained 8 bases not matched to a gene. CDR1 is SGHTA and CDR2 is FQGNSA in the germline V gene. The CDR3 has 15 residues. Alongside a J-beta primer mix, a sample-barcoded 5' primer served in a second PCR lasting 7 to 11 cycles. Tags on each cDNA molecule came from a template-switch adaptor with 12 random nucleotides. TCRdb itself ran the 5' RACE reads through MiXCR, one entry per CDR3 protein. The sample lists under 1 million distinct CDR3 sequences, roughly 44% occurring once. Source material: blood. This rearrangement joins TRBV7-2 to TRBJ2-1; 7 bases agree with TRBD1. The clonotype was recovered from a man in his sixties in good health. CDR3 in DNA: TGTGCCAGCAGCCGGGCCGGGACAGCTTACAATGAGCAGTTCTTC. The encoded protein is CASSRAGTAYNEQFF. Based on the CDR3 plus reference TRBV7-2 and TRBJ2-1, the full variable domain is GAGVSQSPSNKVTEKGKDVELRCDPISGHTALYWYRQSLGQGLEFLIYFQGNSAPDKSGLPSDRFSAERTGGSVSTLTIQRTQQEDSAVYLCASSRAGTAYNEQFFGPGTRLTVL.